The present T cell receptor (beta chain) was sequenced within a study of blood T cell repertoires in COVID-19. Those who participated ranged in age from about 18 to 89 years and resided in about 24 US areas. Grouping used clinical history reported by participants in a survey and questionnaire. People in the exposed group encountered a COVID-19 case within 2 weeks before entering the study. CDR3 size: 14 residues. Germline V gives CDR1 LGHDT, CDR2 YNNKEL (reference sequence). Trimming took 4 bases from V and 11 from J, leaving 20 bases between them. The table came from immunoSEQ multiplex PCR; TCRdb's copy has only in-frame clones and leaves some out. The data contain approximately 150,000 clones, around 90% of them singletons.

The specimen was PBMCs or T cells enriched from blood (not recorded which). The receptor's source is a woman aged 40 to 50 who had been exposed to COVID-19. The gene calls are TRBV3-1 (or the pseudogene TRBV3-2) and TRBJ1-1, with D perhaps matching TRBD1 (5 bases). Written as DNA, the CDR3 is TGTGCCAGCAGCCCCGGTCTCAGGAAACAGGAGGCTTTCTTT. Protein product: CASSPGLRKQEAFF.